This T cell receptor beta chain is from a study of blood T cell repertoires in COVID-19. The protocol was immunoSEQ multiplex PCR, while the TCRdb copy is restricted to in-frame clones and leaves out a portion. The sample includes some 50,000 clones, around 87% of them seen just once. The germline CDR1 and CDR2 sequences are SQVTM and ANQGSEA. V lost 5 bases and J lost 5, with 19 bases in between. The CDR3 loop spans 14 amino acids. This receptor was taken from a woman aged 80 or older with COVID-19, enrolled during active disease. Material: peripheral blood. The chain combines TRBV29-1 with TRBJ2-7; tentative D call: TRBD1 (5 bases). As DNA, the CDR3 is TGCAGCGTTTCTCACCCGACAGCCCGGGACGAGCAGTACTTC. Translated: CSVSHPTARDEQYF.